Below, 29 T cell receptor beta chains from the same sample are listed, as sequenced in a study of T cell repertoires in cytomegalovirus infection. TCRdb ran MiXCR on the reads and lists one entry per CDR3 protein. The sample gives roughly 860,000 distinct CDR3 sequences, about 30% of which show up once; approximately 13% is in the top ten. These receptors lack a known antigen. The sequences come from cultured CD8+ T cells from PBMCs, collected from culture after CMV antigen stimulation. These receptor sequences come from a human donor in good health (CMV status not recorded). Some clones in this sample may be carry-over from other donors' samples.

In its sample, this clonotype was seen a few times. The chain carries TRBV25-1 and TRBJ1-6; 7 nucleotides line up with TRBD1. Germline trimming cut 4 bases from V and 6 bases from J; bases unmatched to any gene: 0. CDR1 and CDR2 (germline): MGHDK, SYGVNS. The CDR3 loop spans 13 amino acids. CDR3 DNA: TGTGCCAGCAGTGGACAGGGTAATTCACCCCTCCACTTT. It is translated as CASSGQGNSPLHF.

The chain links TRBV12-3 or TRBV12-4 to TRBJ2-1; 9 bases agree with TRBD2. The length of the CDR3 is 15 residues. The junction had 8 bases not matched to a gene; V was cut back by 2 bases and J by 9 bases. The CDR3 DNA follows: TGTGCCAGCAGTTTACGGGGCGGGGGGGCAGGTGAGCAGTTCTTC. Translated: CASSLRGGGAGEQFF.

This clonotype has only a few counts. V is TRBV29-1 and J is TRBJ1-3; no clear D. The CDR3 is 13 amino acids. The V and J ends lost 4 bases and 0 bases respectively, with 7 bases between them. From germline, CDR1 is SQVTM and CDR2 ANQGSEA. The CDR3 DNA sequence: TGCAGCGTTGTCATGAGCTCTGGAAACACCATATATTTT. This encodes CSVVMSSGNTIYF.

In nucleotides, the CDR3 is TGTGCCAGCAGTACGGCGGCCAGCCGGTCTCGTACCTCCTACGAGCAGTACGTC. It encodes CASSTAASRSRTSYEQYV. This chain joins TRBV6-1 and TRBJ2-7; D call uncertain. Trimming took 5 bases from V and 0 from J, leaving 23 bases between them. Germline V lookup: CDR1 MNHNS, CDR2 SASEGT. CDR3 length: 18 amino acids.

V is TRBV27 and J is TRBJ2-6, with D possibly being TRBD2 (6 bases). V was trimmed by 7 bases and J by 4 bases, leaving 14 bases between them. Germline V gene sequence: CDR1 MNHEY, CDR2 SMNVEV (reference sequence). There are 15 residues in the CDR3. CDR3 DNA: TGTGCCAGCACCAACGGGGGTCGGGGGGCCAACGTCCTGACTTTC. Its protein is CASTNGGRGANVLTF.

This clonotype was detected only a few times. The chain combines TRBV6-2 or TRBV6-3 with TRBJ1-2, with a weak D call TRBD1 (5 bases). The length of the CDR3 is 14 residues. The germline gives CDR1 MNHEY, CDR2 SVGEGT. V lost 0 bases to trimming and J lost 6 bases, with 11 bases between them. Here the CDR3 DNA reads TGTGCCAGCAGTTACTCGCAGGGACTGGATGGCTACACCTTC. This encodes CASSYSQGLDGYTF.

The rearrangement joins TRBV6-1 to TRBJ1-6; possible D gene TRBD1, 6 bases. V was trimmed by 8 bases and J by 8 bases, leaving 19 bases between them. Germline V gene lookup returns CDR1 MNHNS and CDR2 SASEGT. There are 15 residues in the CDR3. CDR3 region: CASHPGGTPYSPLHF. CDR3 DNA: TGTGCCAGCCATCCTGGCGGGACACCTTATTCACCCCTCCACTTT.

This clonotype was seen a few times. The rearrangement uses TRBV6-2 or TRBV6-3 and TRBJ2-7; no firm D call. The CDR3 sequence is 14 residues long. Germline CDR1 MNHEY, CDR2 SVGEGT. V lost 7 bases and J 1 base, leaving 14 bases between the germline ends. The CDR3, as DNA: TGTGCCAGCATTTCCCATTCGGCTTCCTACGAGCAGTACGTC. It translates to CASISHSASYEQYV.

This clonotype was counted only a few times. The rearrangement uses TRBV20-1 and TRBJ2-1; 8 bases agree with TRBD1. With V trimmed by 6 bases and J by 4 bases, 8 bases remained unmatched. The germline V gene has CDR1 DFQATT and CDR2 SNEGSKA (reference sequence). The CDR3 is 14 residues long. The chain's CDR3 is CSALDRVAYNEQFF. The CDR3 bases are TGCAGTGCCCTGGACAGGGTGGCTTACAATGAGCAGTTCTTC.

The chain joins TRBV29-1 to TRBJ2-7; no definite D call. CDR3 length equals 14 residues. Germline V CDR1 and CDR2: SQVTM, ANQGSEA. The V gene lost 3 bases and the J gene lost 1 base, with 13 bases spanning the gap. The CDR3 nucleotides read TGCAGCGTTGAGGGCAGTGGGCCGTCCTACGAGCAGTACTTC. It is translated as CSVEGSGPSYEQYF.

This chain connects TRBV7-3 to TRBJ2-5; TRBD2 might be the D (6 bases). The CDR3 contains 12 residues. In germline, CDR1 is SGHTA, CDR2 FQGTGA. The germline V and J ends were trimmed by 6 bases and 6 bases, with 11 bases remaining between them. DNA for the CDR3: TGTGCCAGCAGTTCACTAGCCCAGACCCAGTACTTC. This sequence encodes CASSSLAQTQYF.

V and J are TRBV28 and TRBJ1-5, with D uncertain. This CDR3 comprises 17 residues. Germline V gene lookup returns CDR1 MDHEN and CDR2 SYDVKM. Trimming pared 4 bases from V and 1 base from J, leaving 17 bases between. The CDR3 DNA reads TGTGCCAGCAGTTCAGTCGCGGTCCCGTACAGCAATCAGCCCCAGCATTTT. It yields the protein CASSSVAVPYSNQPQHF.

DNA for the CDR3: TGCAGCGTTGAAACAGGGGGGTCCGGGGAGCTGTTTTTT. It translates to CSVETGGSGELFF. V gene TRBV29-1 combines with J gene TRBJ2-2; 8 bases align to TRBD1. Germline CDR1 is SQVTM and CDR2 is ANQGSEA. The CDR3 is made up of 13 amino acids. Germline trimming cut 2 bases from V and 6 bases from J; bases unmatched to any gene: 2.

Ten or more counts support this clonotype. J is TRBJ1-2 and V is TRBV2; D call uncertain. The germline CDR1 and CDR2 sequences are SNHLY and FYNNEI. This CDR3 is 12 amino acids long. V lost 8 bases and J 2 bases, leaving 9 bases between the germline ends. The CDR3 nucleotides read TGTGCCAGCCCGACGGGAAACTATGGCTACACCTTC. This codes for CASPTGNYGYTF.

The rearrangement links TRBV6-6 to TRBJ2-1; perhaps D is TRBD1 or TRBD2 (5 bases each). Trimming removed 2 bases from V and 2 bases from J, with 13 bases in between. CDR3 length: 16 amino acids. Germline V gene lookup returns CDR1 MNHNY and CDR2 SVGAGI (reference sequence). CDR3 coding DNA: TGTGCCAGCAGTTACCCCATGAGGGGCCCCTACAATGAGCAGTTCTTC. Amino acids: CASSYPMRGPYNEQFF.

This clonotype was recorded at least ten times. The chain is built from TRBV6-5 and TRBJ2-2, with a tentative D call TRBD1 (6 bases). The germline V and J ends were trimmed by 1 base and 2 bases, with 17 bases remaining between them. Looked up from germline, CDR1 is MNHEY and CDR2 is SVGAGI. This CDR3 is built from 18 residues. This chain's CDR3 is CASSYFGIGRGNTGELFF. The DNA for the CDR3 is TGTGCCAGCAGTTACTTCGGGATTGGCAGGGGCAACACCGGGGAGCTGTTTTTT.

This clonotype has more than one count but fewer than ten. This chain joins TRBV12-3 or TRBV12-4 and TRBJ2-1; the match to TRBD1 covers 10 bases. This CDR3 contains 14 residues. The ends lost 10 bases at V and 1 base at J; junction bases unmatched: 4. The DNA for the CDR3 is TGTGCCATTAGGACAGGGGGGTCCTACAATGAGCAGTTCTTC. Encoded protein: CAIRTGGSYNEQFF.

This clonotype showed up just a few times. This chain links TRBV7-9 with TRBJ2-7; 12 positions match TRBD1. Germline assignment: CDR1 SEHNR and CDR2 FQNEAQ (reference sequence). The length of the CDR3 is 17 residues. Trimming removed 1 base from V and 6 bases from J; junction bases left unmatched: 10. This CDR3 reads CASSLDKGQGALGEQYV. CDR3 nucleotide sequence: TGTGCCAGCAGCTTAGACAAGGGACAGGGGGCGCTTGGCGAGCAGTACGTC.

In its sample, this clonotype was seen many times. V usage is TRBV7-8 and J usage is TRBJ1-6; 9 nucleotides align to TRBD1. Trimming at V came to 5 bases and at J to 7 bases, leaving 12 bases not matched to a gene. The CDR3 is made up of 17 amino acids. Germline V gene lookup returns CDR1 SGHVS and CDR2 FQNEAQ. Here the CDR3 DNA reads TGTGCCAGCAGCCAATTCGTCAGACAGGGGGGGAATTCACCCCTCCACTTT. It yields the protein CASSQFVRQGGNSPLHF.

In this sample, this clonotype turned up a few times. The chain combines TRBV4-2 with TRBJ2-3, with 14 nucleotides matching TRBD2. Per germline, CDR1 LGHNA and CDR2 YNFKEQ. Trimming took 2 bases from V and 4 from J; bases not matched to a gene: 2. This CDR3 has 16 residues. CDR3 sequence: CASSQRTSGGSDTQYF. CDR3 nucleotide sequence: TGTGCCAGCAGCCAACGGACTAGCGGGGGGTCAGATACGCAGTATTTT.

V usage is TRBV7-9 and J usage is TRBJ1-2; D perhaps matches TRBD1 (5 bases). The CDR3 extends over 17 amino acids. The germline V gene encodes CDR1 SEHNR and CDR2 FQNEAQ (reference sequence). V gave up 5 bases and J gave up 7 bases, with 26 bases separating them. CDR3 nucleotide sequence: TGTGCCAGCAGCCACTCCCGGGGACTCGCCCCCCCAGGTGGCTACACCTTC. Translating gives CASSHSRGLAPPGGYTF.

This clonotype was observed a single time. With a much larger clone just one base away, this may be a read error. The chain is built from TRBV7-2 and TRBJ2-3, with a weak D call TRBD2 (6 bases). From germline, CDR1 is SGHTA and CDR2 FQGNSA. V lost 3 bases and J 2 bases, leaving 15 bases between the germline ends. The CDR3 is 16 amino acids. CDR3 region: CASSFSAEGYTDTQYF. The CDR3, as DNA: TGTGCCAGCAGCTTCTCAGCGGAGGGGTACACAGATACGCAGTATTTT.

The CDR3 spells CTARDRGYEQFF. CDR3 nucleotide sequence: TGCACCGCTAGGGACAGGGGCTATGAGCAGTTCTTC. V is TRBV20-1 and J is TRBJ2-1; 10 nucleotides align to TRBD1. Germline loops: CDR1 DFQATT, CDR2 SNEGSKA (reference sequence). This CDR3 is built from 12 residues.

This clonotype has ten or more counts. The V call is TRBV12-3 or TRBV12-4, the J call TRBJ1-2; TRBD1 might be the D (5 bases). The CDR3 is 14 residues long. V lost 6 bases and J 4 bases, leaving 15 bases between the germline ends. The CDR3 protein is CASRGDSFSYGYTF. The CDR3, as DNA: TGTGCCAGCAGGGGTGACAGTTTCTCCTATGGCTACACCTTC.

In the case of this clonotype: One end of the junction fails to match germline, which may point to a read error. V gene TRBV20-1 combines with J gene TRBJ2-1; 10 nucleotides agree with TRBD2. In germline, CDR1 is DFQATT, CDR2 SNEGSKA (reference sequence). CDR3 length equals 13 residues. The CDR3 DNA reads TGCCGTGCGAAAGCGGGGGGGTACAATGAGCAGTTCTTC. Translation gives CRAKAGGYNEQFF.

Remarks on this clonotype: One junction end does not reproduce the germline sequence, and a read error may be involved. The chain combines TRBV11-3 with TRBJ1-1; 8 nucleotides agree with TRBD1. Germline loops: CDR1 SGHNT, CDR2 YENEEA. The CDR3 extends over 17 amino acids. The CDR3 reads CSSSSRQGSTPNTEAFF. CDR3 in DNA: TGTTCCAGCAGCTCCCGACAGGGGTCGACCCCGAACACTGAAGCTTTCTTT. Full variable domain (missing parts from reference TRBV11-3 and TRBJ1-1): EAGVVQSPRYKIIEKKQPVAFWCNPISGHNTLYWYLQNLGQGPELLIRYENEEAVDDSQLPKDRFSAERLKGVDSTLKIQPAELGDSAVYLCSSSSRQGSTPNTEAFFGQGTRLTVV.

The rearrangement joins TRBV23-1 to TRBJ1-5, with a weak D call TRBD1 (5 bases). TRBV23-1 belongs to the ORF category, with a function that is uncertain. The CDR3 length is 20 residues. Trimming took 3 bases from V and 5 from J, leaving 29 bases between them. The CDR3 bases are TGCGCCAGCAGTCACCCCGACAGCCCTGAAAATAAAAAAACTCATCAGCCCCAGCATTTT. Translated: CASSHPDSPENKKTHQPQHF.

This chain connects TRBV7-6 to TRBJ2-1; 7 bases line up with TRBD1. This CDR3 has 16 amino acids. J gave up 5 bases and V 2 bases, and 9 bases lay outside the gene matches. The germline CDR1 and CDR2 sequences are SGHVS and FNYEAQ. CDR3 loop: CASSLYRQGPNNEQFF. The CDR3, as DNA: TGTGCCAGCAGCTTATATAGACAGGGTCCCAACAATGAGCAGTTCTTC.

This clonotype was recorded at least ten times. The V call is TRBV7-9, the J call TRBJ1-2, with D possibly being TRBD1 (5 bases). Between the trimmed V and J ends, which lost 4 bases and 4 bases, there was a span of 10 bases. Germline lookup yields CDR1 SEHNR and CDR2 FQNEAQ (reference sequence). The CDR3 has 13 amino acids. This chain's CDR3 is CASSSPGRYGYTF. DNA for the CDR3: TGTGCCAGCAGCTCCCCGGGACGCTATGGCTACACCTTC.